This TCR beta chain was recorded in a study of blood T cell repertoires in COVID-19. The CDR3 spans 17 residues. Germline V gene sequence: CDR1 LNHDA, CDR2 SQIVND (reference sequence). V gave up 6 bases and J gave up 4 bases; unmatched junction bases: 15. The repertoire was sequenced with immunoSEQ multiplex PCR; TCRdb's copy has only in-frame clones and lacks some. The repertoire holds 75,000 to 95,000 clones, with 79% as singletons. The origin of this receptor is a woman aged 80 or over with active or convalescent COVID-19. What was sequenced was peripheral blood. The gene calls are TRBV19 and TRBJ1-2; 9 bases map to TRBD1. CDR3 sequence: CASSLDVTGGVVYGYTF. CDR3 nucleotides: TGTGCCAGTAGCCTCGATGTGACAGGGGGGGTAGTCTATGGCTACACCTTC.